This T cell receptor beta chain was sequenced for a study of T-cell memory formation after mild COVID-19. Germline values: CDR1 MNHEY, CDR2 SVGAGI. CDR3 length: 19 residues. Of note for this clonotype: Its antigen is still unknown. Its ends do not fully match the called genes, so a read error is possible.

With constant-segment primers, 5'RACE yielded cDNA libraries of TCR alpha and TCR beta that carried sample barcodes and UMIs. One entry per CDR3 protein, called by TCRdb with MiXCR from the 5' RACE reads. The sample carries under 450,000 distinct CDR3 sequences, 20% to 30% recorded once. Findings and limits, study-wide: Clones contracting over day 15 to 85 were CD4/CD8 balanced, with later expanders leaning CD4+. Shrinking CD4+ clones were chiefly CM and EM; CD8+ ones were chiefly EMRA.

This TCR derives from an adult woman who had mild COVID-19 (a few samples of this study predate the infection). Cell type and time point are not known. Sequenced: PBMCs or a T cell subset sorted from them (not recorded which). The gene calls are TRBV6-5 and TRBJ2-5; 9 nucleotides agree with TRBD2. The CDR3 bases are TGTGACAGCAGTTACGGGGGTAGCGGGGGCCCCGTGGAAGTAGGGACCCAGTACTTC. Translation: CDSSYGGSGGPVEVGTQYF.